Each of the 15 T cell receptor beta chains below was sequenced from the same sample in a study of coeliac disease. Measured with immunoSEQ multiplex PCR; TCRdb has only the in-frame clones, and not every one. The sample carries some 9,100 clones, around three fifths recorded once. Sequencing was done on a sample of intraepithelial lymphocytes from the gut. These receptors were obtained from a woman aged 60 to 75 with celiac disease.

V is TRBV4-3 and J is TRBJ2-3, with unresolved D. Trimming cost V 0 bases and J 4 bases, with 8 bases left between them. This CDR3 has 14 residues. Germline CDR1 is LGHNA and CDR2 is YSLEER. The CDR3 loop is CASSQEESADTQYF. CDR3 bases: TGCGCCAGCAGCCAAGAGGAAAGCGCAGATACGCAGTATTTT.

V and J are TRBV13 and TRBJ2-2; no reliable D call. V was clipped by 5 bases and J by 6 bases, with 7 bases between them. The V gene's germline CDR1 is PRHDT and CDR2 FYEKMQ (reference sequence). The CDR3 has 12 amino acids. CDR3 DNA sequence: TGTGCCAGCAGCGTCCCGGCCGGGGAGCTGTTTTTT. Translation gives CASSVPAGELFF.

The chain joins TRBV27 to TRBJ1-6; D is possibly TRBD1 (6 bases). In germline, CDR1 is MNHEY, CDR2 SMNVEV (reference sequence). The CDR3 has 12 residues. Trimming cost V 5 bases and J 12 bases, with 11 bases left between them. The CDR3 DNA follows: TGTGCCAGCAGTGCCAGGGGTAGACCCCTCCACTTT. Protein product: CASSARGRPLHF.

The V and J genes are TRBV5-4 and TRBJ1-1; TRBD1 might be the D (6 bases). This CDR3 has 17 amino acids. Germline CDR1 and CDR2: SGHNT and YYREEE (reference sequence). Trimming removed 3 bases at V and 5 bases at J, with 23 bases between. The CDR3 loop is CASSSGGVGGQPTEAFF. The DNA for the CDR3 is TGTGCCAGCAGCTCGGGGGGTGTCGGGGGGCAGCCGACTGAAGCTTTCTTT.

The rearrangement links TRBV11-2 to TRBJ2-1; no definite D call. Germline V gene lookup returns CDR1 SGHAT and CDR2 FQNNGV. This CDR3 has 11 amino acids. Between the trimmed V and J ends, which lost 2 bases and 9 bases, there was a span of 5 bases. CDR3 coding DNA: TGTGCCAGCAGCTTAATCGGTGAGCAGTTCTTC. Protein: CASSLIGEQFF.

The V gene is TRBV7-9, the J gene TRBJ2-3, with 9 positions matching TRBD1. Germline V CDR1 and CDR2: SEHNR, FQNEAQ (reference sequence). The CDR3 contains 15 residues. V lost 7 bases and J lost 2; bases outside the gene matches: 7. CDR3 nucleotide sequence: TGTGCCAGCATTGCCTGGACAGGGGACACAGATACGCAGTATTTT. This encodes CASIAWTGDTDTQYF. Full variable domain (remainder filled in from reference TRBV7-9 and TRBJ2-3): DTGVSQNPRHKITKRGQNVTFRCDPISEHNRLYWYRQTLGQGPEFLTYFQNEAQLEKSRLLSDRFSAERPKGSFSTLEIQRTEQGDSAMYLCASIAWTGDTDTQYFGPGTRLTVL.

This clone occurred once. V is TRBV5-1 and J is TRBJ1-2; 8 nucleotides agree with TRBD1. CDR1 and CDR2 from the germline V gene are SGHRS and YFSETQ. The CDR3 length is 15 residues. After removal of 2 bases from V and 8 bases from J, the junction contained 11 bases not matched to a gene. The CDR3 region has the DNA TGCGCCAGCAGCTTCGCGGACAGGGACTATGGAGGCTACACCTTC. This translates into CASSFADRDYGGYTF.

This clone was seen only once. This sequence joins TRBV15 and TRBJ1-5, with 8 nucleotides matching TRBD1. The CDR3 loop spans 17 amino acids. CDR1 LNHNV and CDR2 YYDKDF come from the germline V gene (reference sequence). V shed 0 bases and J 5 bases; nucleotides not matched to a gene: 9. The CDR3 reads CATSRDRTGFRDQPQHF. CDR3 in DNA: TGTGCCACCAGCAGAGATAGGACAGGGTTTAGGGATCAGCCCCAGCATTTT. Combining the CDR3 with reference TRBV15 and TRBJ1-5 gives the whole variable domain DAMVIQNPRYQVTQFGKPVTLSCSQTLNHNVMYWYQQKSSQAPKLLFHYYDKDFNNEADTPDNFQSRRPNTSFCFLDIRSPGLGDTAMYLCATSRDRTGFRDQPQHFGDGTRLSIL.

The chain is built from TRBV18 and TRBJ2-6; no firm D call. Per the germline V gene, CDR1 is KGHSH and CDR2 is LQKENI. V was cut by 6 bases and J by 0 bases, with 6 bases left in between. This CDR3 has 14 residues. The CDR3 region is CASSEYSGANVLTF. In DNA form, the CDR3 reads TGTGCCAGCTCCGAGTACTCTGGGGCCAACGTCCTGACTTTC.

This chain connects TRBV7-3 to TRBJ2-3; maybe TRBD2 (6 bases). Trimming shortened V by 2 bases and J by 1 base, and 19 bases separated the two germline ends. This CDR3 has 18 residues. Germline V gene data show CDR1 as SGHTA and CDR2 as FQGTGA. CDR3 residues: CASSLVVSGGGGTDTQYF. As DNA, the CDR3 is TGTGCCAGCAGCTTAGTCGTTAGCGGCGGTGGGGGCACAGATACGCAGTATTTT.

By share, this clone counts as medium-sized. The V call is TRBV4-3, the J call TRBJ2-7, with 8 bases lining up with TRBD1. Germline CDR1 reads LGHNA; CDR2 reads YSLEER. The length of the CDR3 is 14 residues. Germline trimming cut 3 bases from V and 2 bases from J; bases unmatched to any gene: 3. This CDR3 reads CASSQGQAPYEQYF. DNA for the CDR3: TGCGCCAGCAGCCAGGGACAGGCACCCTACGAGCAGTACTTC.

This chain uses TRBV9 with TRBJ2-7, with a tentative D call TRBD1 (6 bases). V lost 4 bases and J lost 6, with 26 bases in between. The CDR3 totals 17 residues. The germline V gene encodes CDR1 SGDLS and CDR2 YYNGEE. DNA for the CDR3: TGTGCCAGCAGCACCGGACCCCGACAGGCCAATTGGGGCGAGCAGTACTTC. Its protein is CASSTGPRQANWGEQYF.

This clone showed up just once. CDR3 bases: TGCGCCAGCAGCTTGGCCTTGACGGGGGACTACGAGCAGTACTTC. This sequence encodes CASSLALTGDYEQYF. The chain carries TRBV5-1 and TRBJ2-5, with D possibly TRBD2 on 6 matching bases. Judging by the DNA end, TRBJ2-7 fits better; the J call may be wrong. CDR1 and CDR2 (germline): SGHRS, YFSETQ. This CDR3 is 15 amino acids long.

The chain joins TRBV15 to TRBJ1-2, with 9 bases matching TRBD1. The CDR3 totals 13 residues. Germline CDR1 is LNHNV and CDR2 is YYDKDF (reference sequence). The J segment lost 8 bases and the V segment lost 4 bases, leaving 5 bases of the junction unmatched. This chain's CDR3 is CATSITGGEGYTF. The CDR3 nucleotides read TGTGCCACCAGCATAACAGGGGGCGAAGGCTACACCTTC. Supplemented by reference TRBV15 and TRBJ1-2, the full variable domain reads DAMVIQNPRYQVTQFGKPVTLSCSQTLNHNVMYWYQQKSSQAPKLLFHYYDKDFNNEADTPDNFQSRRPNTSFCFLDIRSPGLGDTAMYLCATSITGGEGYTFGSGTRLTVV.

The rearrangement links TRBV28 to TRBJ2-7, with TRBD1 matching 8 bases. Looked up from germline, CDR1 is MDHEN and CDR2 is SYDVKM. The V and J ends lost 4 bases and 0 bases, in that order; junction bases with no gene match: 2. The CDR3 covers 14 residues. The CDR3 is CASSWGQVSYEQYF. The CDR3 DNA sequence: TGTGCCAGCAGTTGGGGACAGGTCTCCTACGAGCAGTACTTC.